The 23 T cell receptor beta chains in this list originate from one sample, sequenced in a study of long-term antiretroviral therapy in people with HIV. Run at survey level, the immunoSEQ assay was version v3.0. Sequencing used immunoSEQ multiplex PCR; TCRdb keeps in-frame clones, though not all of them. The sample holds 15,000 to 20,000 clones, around 80% seen once. Here the sequenced sample was unsorted PBMCs, taken 0.1 years after starting antiretroviral therapy. These receptors all stem from a man in his late teens or twenties with HIV.

V gene TRBV4-3 combines with J gene TRBJ1-2; D not certain. The CDR3 sequence is 14 residues long. Germline lookup yields CDR1 LGHNA and CDR2 YSLEER. V was clipped by 4 bases and J by 5 bases, with 14 bases between them. DNA of the CDR3: TGCGCCAGCAGCCCCAAGATTGTCAAATATGGCTACACCTTC. It codes for CASSPKIVKYGYTF.

The gene calls are TRBV9 and TRBJ2-1; D possibly corresponds to TRBD2 (5 bases). Germline V gene data show CDR1 as SGDLS and CDR2 as YYNGEE. V lost 4 bases and J 1 base, leaving 12 bases between the germline ends. CDR3 length: 15 residues. CDR3 region: CASSPSGDSYNEQFF. As DNA, the CDR3 is TGTGCCAGCAGCCCGTCCGGGGATTCCTACAATGAGCAGTTCTTC.

Worth noting for this clone: Compared with germline, one end of the junction differs, possibly owing to a read error. The CDR3 DNA reads TGTGCCAGCAGGGAAGTTCCGGGGAACACTGAAGCTTTCTTT. It translates to CASREVPGNTEAFF. The J gene is TRBJ1-1, the V gene TRBV2; D ambiguous. Germline V CDR1 and CDR2: SNHLY, FYNNEI. This CDR3 region has 14 residues.

This clone was observed once. The chain combines TRBV6-5 with TRBJ2-3; D tentatively fits TRBD1 or TRBD2 (5 bases each). The CDR3 is made up of 13 amino acids. CDR1 MNHEY and CDR2 SVGAGI come from the germline V gene. The V end lost 6 bases, the J end lost 5 bases, and 12 bases lay between the germline ends. The CDR3 spells CASRKPGQDTQYF. Here the CDR3 DNA reads TGTGCCAGCAGGAAACCGGGGCAAGATACGCAGTATTTT.

The chain uses TRBV7-2 and TRBJ1-5; perhaps TRBD1 as D (5 bases). The CDR3 is 14 amino acids. Germline-derived CDR1 and CDR2 are SGHTA and FQGNSA. The ends were cut back, 2 bases at V and 3 bases at J, with 8 bases in the middle. In nucleotides, the CDR3 is TGTGCCAGCAGCTTAAGGGGTTACAATCAGCCCCAGCATTTT. Encoded protein: CASSLRGYNQPQHF.

The gene calls are TRBV5-1 and TRBJ2-2; D remains ambiguous. Germline CDR1 SGHRS, CDR2 YFSETQ. The CDR3 covers 14 residues. V shed 0 bases and J shed 5 bases, with 8 bases lying between them. The CDR3 DNA reads TGCGCCAGCAGCTTGGAGGCAGTAACCGGGGAGCTGTTTTTT. It is translated as CASSLEAVTGELFF.

The CDR3: CASSPNRGTGELFF. In nucleotides, the CDR3 is TGTGCCAGCAGCCCAAACAGGGGAACCGGGGAGCTGTTTTTT. This rearrangement joins TRBV5-4 to TRBJ2-2; 7 positions agree with TRBD1. This CDR3 region has 14 residues. Trimming cost V 4 bases and J 5 bases; bases outside gene matches: 5. The germline gives CDR1 SGHNT, CDR2 YYREEE (reference sequence).

The V gene is TRBV5-5, the J gene TRBJ2-4; D is tentatively TRBD1 or TRBD2 (7 bases each). Germline V lookup: CDR1 SGHKS, CDR2 YYEKEE (reference sequence). V lost 4 bases and J 7 bases, leaving 24 bases between the germline ends. The CDR3 runs to 17 residues. The CDR3: CASSKGGGGTEVNIQYF. For the CDR3, the DNA is TGTGCCAGCAGCAAAGGGGGGGGTGGGACAGAGGTTAACATTCAGTACTTC.

In this sample, this clone is large. This rearrangement joins TRBV5-1 to TRBJ2-7; no reliable D call. Trimming stripped 1 base from V and 0 bases from J, with 11 bases between. The germline CDR1 and CDR2 sequences are SGHRS and YFSETQ. The CDR3 runs to 15 residues. The CDR3 region is CASSLRVGFSYEQYF. In DNA form, the CDR3 reads TGCGCCAGCAGCTTGAGGGTGGGGTTCTCCTACGAGCAGTACTTC.

The chain carries TRBV29-1 and TRBJ1-2; 9 bases are shared with TRBD1. The CDR3 is made up of 15 amino acids. Losses at the gene ends were 4 bases for V and 6 bases for J; bases not matched to a gene: 12. Germline loops: CDR1 SQVTM, CDR2 ANQGSEA. The CDR3 loop is CSVGDRANGLNGYTF. The CDR3, as DNA: TGCAGCGTTGGGGACAGGGCTAATGGTTTGAATGGCTACACCTTC. Full variable domain (remainder filled in from reference TRBV29-1 and TRBJ1-2): SAVISQKPSRDICQRGTSLTIQCQVDSQVTMMFWYRQQPGQSLTLIATANQGSEATYESGFVIDKFPISRPNLTFSTLTVSNMSPEDSSIYLCSVGDRANGLNGYTFGSGTRLTVV.

The chain couples TRBV4-2 to TRBJ1-1; possible D gene TRBD1, 5 bases. The CDR3 is 13 residues long. The V end was cut by 2 bases, the J end by 7 bases, with 11 bases between. The germline gives CDR1 LGHNA, CDR2 YNFKEQ. The CDR3 region has the DNA TGTGCCAGCAGCCAAACAGGACCAAATGAAGCTTTCTTT. Translated: CASSQTGPNEAFF.

V gene TRBV19 combines with J gene TRBJ2-1, with D perhaps matching TRBD2 (5 bases). Trimming took 0 bases from V and 7 from J, leaving 16 bases between them. The CDR3 is made up of 16 amino acids. Germline lookup yields CDR1 LNHDA and CDR2 SQIVND (reference sequence). The CDR3 reads CASSIDPGGGGNEQFF. In DNA, the CDR3 is TGTGCCAGTAGTATAGATCCGGGCGGCGGCGGGAATGAGCAGTTCTTC.

The chain employs TRBV9 and TRBJ2-1, with 9 bases lining up with TRBD2. V shed 4 bases, J shed 6 bases, and the junction held 5 bases outside the gene matches. Germline CDR1 SGDLS, CDR2 YYNGEE. The CDR3 is made up of 14 amino acids. CDR3 coding DNA: TGTGCCAGCAGCCTTAGCGGGAGTGTCAATGAGCAGTTCTTC. Its protein product is CASSLSGSVNEQFF.

To note about this clone: One junction end does not reproduce the germline sequence, and a read error may be involved. The rearrangement joins TRBV30 to TRBJ2-1; 7 bases are a match to TRBD2. Germline V gives CDR1 GTSNPN, CDR2 SVGIG (reference sequence). CDR3 length: 14 amino acids. CDR3 loop: CAWNNLRTSNDQFF. As DNA, the CDR3 is TGTGCCTGGAACAATTTGAGGACTAGTAATGATCAGTTCTTC. The full variable domain, with the rest looked up from reference TRBV30 and TRBJ2-1, is SQTIHQWPATLVQPVGSPLSLECTVEGTSNPNLYWYRQAAGRGLQLLFYSVGIGQISSEVPQNLSASRPQDRQFILSSKKLLLSDSGFYLCAWNNLRTSNDQFFGPGTRLTVL.

The chain links TRBV5-1 to TRBJ2-1; 7 positions match TRBD1. The V segment lost 4 bases and the J segment 0 bases; nucleotides outside the gene matches: 4. The CDR3 extends over 15 amino acids. Looked up from germline, CDR1 is SGHRS and CDR2 is YFSETQ. The CDR3 loop reads CASSQRDSSYNEQFF. CDR3 DNA: TGCGCCAGCAGCCAGAGGGACAGCTCCTACAATGAGCAGTTCTTC.

This chain uses TRBV10-3 with TRBJ1-6, with D perhaps TRBD1 (5 bases). The V end lost 4 bases, the J end lost 7 bases, and 11 bases lay between the germline ends. CDR1 is ENHRY, CDR2 SYGVKD, per germline. The CDR3 has 14 residues. In DNA, the CDR3 is TGTGCCATCAGTGGAGGGGACTTAAATTCACCCCTCCACTTT. Translation: CAISGGDLNSPLHF.

This chain uses TRBV6-1 with TRBJ1-4; D may be TRBD1 (5 bases). The CDR3 covers 14 residues. CDR1 MNHNS and CDR2 SASEGT come from the germline V gene. V was cut by 6 bases and J by 7 bases, with 15 bases left in between. The CDR3 DNA reads TGTGCCAGCAGCCCAGGGCGGGGGGGTGAAAAACTGTTTTTT. It encodes CASSPGRGGEKLFF.

Relative to its sample, this clone is medium-sized. The rearrangement uses TRBV7-6 and TRBJ2-7; D perhaps matches TRBD1 (5 bases). CDR1 is SGHVS, CDR2 FNYEAQ, per germline. Between the trimmed V and J ends, which lost 0 bases and 1 base, there was a span of 10 bases. This CDR3 contains 15 residues. The CDR3 DNA is TGTGCCAGCAGCTTAGCGACTGACAGTTCCTACGAGCAGTACTTC. This codes for CASSLATDSSYEQYF.

The chain employs TRBV19 and TRBJ1-5; D possibly corresponds to TRBD1 (5 bases). V dropped 6 bases and J dropped 1 base, with 19 bases sitting between them. There are 17 residues in the CDR3. Germline assignment: CDR1 LNHDA and CDR2 SQIVND (reference sequence). The CDR3 DNA is TGTGCCAGTAGCCTCCAGGTGGTGTGGGGCAGCAATCAGCCCCAGCATTTT. It is translated as CASSLQVVWGSNQPQHF.

The rearrangement links TRBV7-9 to TRBJ1-4; 7 bases line up with TRBD1. This CDR3 is 14 amino acids long. J lost 6 bases, V lost 6 bases, and 7 bases had no gene match. Germline V gene sequence: CDR1 SEHNR, CDR2 FQNEAQ (reference sequence). The DNA for the CDR3 is TGTGCCAGCAGTCCACAGGGGAGGGATGAAAAACTGTTTTTT. Its translation: CASSPQGRDEKLFF.

The chain has TRBV15 and TRBJ2-5; D unclear. Germline V lookup: CDR1 LNHNV, CDR2 YYDKDF (reference sequence). The CDR3 length is 12 residues. V was cut by 3 bases and J by 7 bases, with 9 bases left in between. The CDR3 region has the DNA TGTGCCACCAGCAGTCCATCAGGGACCCAGTACTTC. Its translation: CATSSPSGTQYF.

This chain connects TRBV29-1 to TRBJ2-3; 9 positions agree with TRBD2. In germline, CDR1 is SQVTM, CDR2 ANQGSEA. J lost 1 base, V lost 6 bases, and 2 bases had no gene match. The CDR3 spans 13 residues. As DNA, the CDR3 is TGCAGCGTAATAGCGGGGGGCACAGATACGCAGTATTTT. Residues: CSVIAGGTDTQYF.

CDR3 DNA sequence: TGCGCCAGCAGCAGTTCCGGGACAGGGCTCGCAGATACGCAGTATTTT. As protein: CASSSSGTGLADTQYF. The gene calls are TRBV4-1 and TRBJ2-3; TRBD1 matches at 9 bases. V was pared by 5 bases and J by 4 bases, with 10 bases of the junction left unmatched. The CDR3 covers 16 residues. Germline-derived CDR1 and CDR2 are MGHRA and YSYEKL.